Listed below are T cell receptor beta chains from one sample, sequenced in a study of CD8 T cells in acute hepatitis C reinfection. Assay used: immunoSEQ multiplex PCR; TCRdb lists only in-frame clones, some missing. The sample yields 38,000 or so clones, about 87% seen once. Sequenced sample: naive CD8+ T cells from PBMCs. The receptors were gathered from a man in his thirties or forties with chronic hepatitis C. Both conserved end residues are part of each CDR3. The D gene is left open where the match is weak. The size entry is marked missing in some rows and otherwise reads once, few, many or a size class.

abundance	j_gene	d_gene	v_gene	CDR3aa	CDR3nt
-	TRBJ1-5	-	TRBV12-5	CASGFGINQPQHF	TGTGCTAGTGGTTTCGGGATCAATCAGCCCCAGCATTTT
-	TRBJ2-7	-	TRBV4-3	CASSPGYRAYEQYF	TGCGCCAGCAGCCCAGGGTACAGGGCCTACGAGCAGTACTTC
few	TRBJ2-7	TRBD1	TRBV19	CASSIGRDSSYEQYF	TGTGCCAGTAGTATTGGAAGGGACAGCTCCTACGAGCAGTACTTC
-	TRBJ1-2	-	TRBV29-1	CSVEGVFGYGYTF	TGCAGCGTTGAAGGGGTATTTGGCTATGGCTACACCTTC
once	TRBJ2-7	TRBD2	TRBV10-3	CAIGTSSYEQYF	TGTGCCATCGGGACTAGCTCTTACGAGCAGTACTTC
-	TRBJ2-1	-	TRBV15	CATSRDLADLRREQFF	TGTGCCACCAGCAGAGACCTAGCCGATCTGAGGCGTGAGCAGTTCTTC
once	TRBJ2-5	-	TRBV30	CAWNPLSDREGETQYF	TGTGCCTGGAATCCTTTGTCCGACAGGGAGGGAGAGACCCAGTACTTC
-	TRBJ2-2	TRBD2	TRBV7-6	CASSLGGLAGNTGELFF	TGTGCCAGCAGCTTAGGGGGACTAGCGGGGAACACCGGGGAGCTGTTTTTT
-	TRBJ2-6	TRBD1	TRBV11-2	CASSSWDSPSGANVLTF	TGTGCCAGCAGCTCCTGGGACAGTCCCTCTGGGGCCAACGTCCTGACTTTC
-	TRBJ2-2	TRBD2	TRBV4-1	CASSQELLGLAGGRGGELFF	TGCGCCAGCAGCCAAGAATTGTTAGGGCTAGCGGGGGGCCGGGGCGGGGAGCTGTTTTTT
once	TRBJ2-3	-	TRBV23-1	CASSPRELHTQYF	TGCGCCAGCAGCCCCCGGGAACTCCATACGCAGTATTTT
-	TRBJ2-1	-	TRBV7-9	CASSSPLDSNEQFF	TGTGCCAGCAGCAGCCCTCTCGACAGTAATGAGCAGTTCTTC
once	TRBJ1-1	-	TRBV11-2	CASSPSAREVEAFF	TGTGCCAGCAGCCCATCAGCCAGGGAGGTTGAAGCTTTCTTT
-	TRBJ2-7	-	TRBV27	CASSLRAKNEQYF	TGTGCCAGCAGCCTAAGGGCCAAAAACGAGCAGTACTTC